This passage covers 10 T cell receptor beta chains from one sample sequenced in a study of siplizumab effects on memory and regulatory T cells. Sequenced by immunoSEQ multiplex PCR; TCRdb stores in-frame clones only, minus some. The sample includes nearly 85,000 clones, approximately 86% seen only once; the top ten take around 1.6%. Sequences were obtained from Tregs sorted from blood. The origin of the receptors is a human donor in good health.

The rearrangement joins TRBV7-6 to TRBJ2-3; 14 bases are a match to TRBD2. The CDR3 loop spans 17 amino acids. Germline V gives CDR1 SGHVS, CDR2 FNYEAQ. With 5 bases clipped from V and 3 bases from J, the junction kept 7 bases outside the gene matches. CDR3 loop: CASSPRLAGGGTDTQYF. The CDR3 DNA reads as TGTGCCAGCAGCCCCCGACTAGCGGGGGGGGGAACAGATACGCAGTATTTT.

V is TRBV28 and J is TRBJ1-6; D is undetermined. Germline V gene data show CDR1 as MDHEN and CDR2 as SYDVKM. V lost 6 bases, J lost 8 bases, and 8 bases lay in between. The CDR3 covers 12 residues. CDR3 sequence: CASRGDYSPLHF. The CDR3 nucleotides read TGTGCCAGCAGGGGAGATTATTCACCCCTCCACTTT.

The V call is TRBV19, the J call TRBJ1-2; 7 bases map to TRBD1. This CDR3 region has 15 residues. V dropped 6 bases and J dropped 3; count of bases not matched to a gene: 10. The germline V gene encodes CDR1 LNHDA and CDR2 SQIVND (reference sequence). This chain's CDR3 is CASSPRQGLDYGYTF. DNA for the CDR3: TGTGCCAGTAGCCCGCGACAGGGATTGGACTATGGCTACACCTTC.

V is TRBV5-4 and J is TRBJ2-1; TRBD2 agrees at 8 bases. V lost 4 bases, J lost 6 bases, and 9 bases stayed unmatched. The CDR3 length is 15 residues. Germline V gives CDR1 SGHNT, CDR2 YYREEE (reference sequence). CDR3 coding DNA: TGTGCCAGCAGCCCCGTGTTAGCGGGGACCAATGAGCAGTTCTTC. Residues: CASSPVLAGTNEQFF. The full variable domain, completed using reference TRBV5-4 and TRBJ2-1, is ETGVTQSPTHLIKTRGQQVTLRCSSQSGHNTVSWYQQALGQGPQFIFQYYREEENGRGNFPPRFSGLQFPNYSSELNVNALELDDSALYLCASSPVLAGTNEQFFGPGTRLTVL.

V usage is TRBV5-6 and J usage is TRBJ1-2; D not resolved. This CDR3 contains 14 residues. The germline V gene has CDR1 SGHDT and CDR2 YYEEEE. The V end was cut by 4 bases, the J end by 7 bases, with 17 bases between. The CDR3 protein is CASSRRVVPGGYTF. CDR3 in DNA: TGTGCCAGCAGCCGCCGGGTGGTACCGGGTGGCTACACCTTC.

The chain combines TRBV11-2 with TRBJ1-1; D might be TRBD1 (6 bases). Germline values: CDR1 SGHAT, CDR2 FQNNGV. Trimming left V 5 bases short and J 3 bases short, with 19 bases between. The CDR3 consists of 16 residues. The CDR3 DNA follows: TGTGCCAGCAGCCCCTCCAGGGGCAATTGGGACACTGAAGCTTTCTTT. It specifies CASSPSRGNWDTEAFF.

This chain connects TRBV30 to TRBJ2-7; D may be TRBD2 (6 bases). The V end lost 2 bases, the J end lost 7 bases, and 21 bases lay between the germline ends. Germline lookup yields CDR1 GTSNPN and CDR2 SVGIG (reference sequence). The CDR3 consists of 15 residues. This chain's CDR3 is CAWSWEVGAGREQYF. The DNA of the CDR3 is TGTGCCTGGAGTTGGGAGGTGGGTGCGGGGAGAGAGCAGTACTTC.

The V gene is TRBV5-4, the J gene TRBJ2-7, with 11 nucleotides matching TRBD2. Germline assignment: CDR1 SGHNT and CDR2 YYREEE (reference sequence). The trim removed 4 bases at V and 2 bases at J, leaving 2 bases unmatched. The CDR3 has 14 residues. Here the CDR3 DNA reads TGTGCCAGCAGCCCGGGACTAGCGGCCTACGAGCAGTACTTC. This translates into CASSPGLAAYEQYF.

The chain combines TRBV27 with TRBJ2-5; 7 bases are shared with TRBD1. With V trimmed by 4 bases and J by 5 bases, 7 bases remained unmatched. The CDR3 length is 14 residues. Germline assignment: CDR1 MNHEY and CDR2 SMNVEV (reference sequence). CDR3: CASSSHGQAETQYF. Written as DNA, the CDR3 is TGTGCCAGCAGTTCCCATGGACAGGCGGAGACCCAGTACTTC.

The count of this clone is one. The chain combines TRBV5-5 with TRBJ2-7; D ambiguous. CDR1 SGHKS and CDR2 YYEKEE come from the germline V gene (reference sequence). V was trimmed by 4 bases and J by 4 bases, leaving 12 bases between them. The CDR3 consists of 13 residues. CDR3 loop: CASSLQLTYEQYF. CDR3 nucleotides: TGTGCCAGCAGCCTTCAGTTAACATACGAGCAGTACTTC. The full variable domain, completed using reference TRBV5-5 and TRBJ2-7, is DAGVTQSPTHLIKTRGQQVTLRCSPISGHKSVSWYQQVLGQGPQFIFQYYEKEERGRGNFPDRFSARQFPNYSSELNVNALLLGDSALYLCASSLQLTYEQYFGPGTRLTVT.